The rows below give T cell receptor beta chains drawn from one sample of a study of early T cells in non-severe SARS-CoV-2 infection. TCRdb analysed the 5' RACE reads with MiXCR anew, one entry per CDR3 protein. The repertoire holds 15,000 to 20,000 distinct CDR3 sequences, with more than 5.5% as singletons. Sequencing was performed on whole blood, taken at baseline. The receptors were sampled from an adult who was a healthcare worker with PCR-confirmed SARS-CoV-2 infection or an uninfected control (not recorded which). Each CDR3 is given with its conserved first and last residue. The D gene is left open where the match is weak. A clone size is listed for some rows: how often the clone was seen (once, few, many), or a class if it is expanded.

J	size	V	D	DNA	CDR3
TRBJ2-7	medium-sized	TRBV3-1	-	TGTGCCAGCAGCCAAAATGAGCGCGAGCAGTACTTC	CASSQNEREQYF
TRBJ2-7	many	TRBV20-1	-	TGCAGTGCTAGTCAGGACGGGGACTCCTACGAGCAGTACTTC	CSASQDGDSYEQYF
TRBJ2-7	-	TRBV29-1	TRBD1	TGCAGCGTTTCCCCGACAGGGGCCAACTACGAGCAGTACTTC	CSVSPTGANYEQYF
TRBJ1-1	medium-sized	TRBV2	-	TGTGCCAGCAGGCGTACGACCACTGAAGCTTTCTTT	CASRRTTTEAFF
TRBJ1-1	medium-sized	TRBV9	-	TGTGCCAGCAATAGCGGGAACACTGAAGCTTTCTTT	CASNSGNTEAFF
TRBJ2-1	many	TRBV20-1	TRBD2	TGCAGTGCGATTAGGGGAGGGATCTACAATGAGCAGTTCTTC	CSAIRGGIYNEQFF
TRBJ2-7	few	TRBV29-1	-	TGCAGCGTTTTTCAGGGCTACGAGCAGTACTTC	CSVFQGYEQYF
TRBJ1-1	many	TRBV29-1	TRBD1	TGCAGCGTTGATTCCGGGACAGTGCTGAACACTGAAGCTTTCTTT	CSVDSGTVLNTEAFF
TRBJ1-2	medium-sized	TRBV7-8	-	TGTGCCAGCAGCCCCCTACTGGGGGACACCCCCTATGGCTACACCTTC	CASSPLLGDTPYGYTF
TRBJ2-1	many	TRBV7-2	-	TGTGCCAGCAGCTTAGCCGGGACCAATCCCAATGTAGAGCAGTTCTTC	CASSLAGTNPNVEQFF
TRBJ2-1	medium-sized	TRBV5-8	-	TGTGCCAGCAGCTGGCGGGTCGGGGCGAACAATGAGCAGTTCTTC	CASSWRVGANNEQFF
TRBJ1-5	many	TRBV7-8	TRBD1	TGTGCCAGCAGTAGGGGACAGGGAGTGGATATGAGCAATCAGCCCCAGCATTTT	CASSRGQGVDMSNQPQHF
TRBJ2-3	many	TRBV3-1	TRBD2	TGTGCCAGCAGCCAAGGGACTAGCGGTAACACAGATACGCAGTATTTT	CASSQGTSGNTDTQYF
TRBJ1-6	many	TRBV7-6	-	TGTGCCAGTTCACGCGACAGTAATTCACCCCTCCACTTT	CASSRDSNSPLHF
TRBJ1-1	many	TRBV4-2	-	TGTGCCAGCAGCCAAGACCCTGATCCTGAGGCTGAAGCTTTCTTT	CASSQDPDPEAEAFF
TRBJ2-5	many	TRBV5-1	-	TGCGCCAGCAGCTTAGGGTCTACGCAGGGAAGGGAGACCCAGTACTTC	CASSLGSTQGRETQYF
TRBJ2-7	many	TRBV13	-	TGTGCCAGCAGTCTTACCTCGCCAGGGAACTACGAGCAGTACTTC	CASSLTSPGNYEQYF
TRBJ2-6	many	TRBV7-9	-	TGTGCCAGCAGCTTAGGGGGCTCTGGGGCCAACGTCCTGACTTTC	CASSLGGSGANVLTF
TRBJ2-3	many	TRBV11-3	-	TGTGCCAGCAGCCTTGGGACCCGCACAGATACGCAGTATTTT	CASSLGTRTDTQYF
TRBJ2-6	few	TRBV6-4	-	TGTGCCAGCAGTTTAAAGGGGAGCTCTGGGGCCAACGTCCTGACTTTC	CASSLKGSSGANVLTF